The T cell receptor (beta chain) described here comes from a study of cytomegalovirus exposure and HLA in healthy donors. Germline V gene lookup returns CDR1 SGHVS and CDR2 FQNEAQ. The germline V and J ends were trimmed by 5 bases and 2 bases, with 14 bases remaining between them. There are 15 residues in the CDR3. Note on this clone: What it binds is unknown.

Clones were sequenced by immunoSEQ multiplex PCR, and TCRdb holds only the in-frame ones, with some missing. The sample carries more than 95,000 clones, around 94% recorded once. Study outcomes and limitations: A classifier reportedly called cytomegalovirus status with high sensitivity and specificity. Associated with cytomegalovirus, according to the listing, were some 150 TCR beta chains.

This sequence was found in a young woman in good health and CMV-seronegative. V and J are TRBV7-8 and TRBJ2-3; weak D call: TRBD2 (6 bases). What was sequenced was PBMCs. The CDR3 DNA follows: TGTGCCAGCAGCCAAAGGACTACTTACACAGATACGCAGTATTTT. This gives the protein CASSQRTTYTDTQYF.